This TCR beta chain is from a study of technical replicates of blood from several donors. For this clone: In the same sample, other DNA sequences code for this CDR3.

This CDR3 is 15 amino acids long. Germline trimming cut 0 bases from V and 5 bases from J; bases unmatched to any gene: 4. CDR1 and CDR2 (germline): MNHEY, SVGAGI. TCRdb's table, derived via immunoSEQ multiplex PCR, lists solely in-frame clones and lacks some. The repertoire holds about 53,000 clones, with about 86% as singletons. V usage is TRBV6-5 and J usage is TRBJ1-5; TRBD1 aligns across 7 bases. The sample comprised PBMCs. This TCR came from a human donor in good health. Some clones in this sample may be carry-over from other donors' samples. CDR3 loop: CASSYSTGTDQPQHF. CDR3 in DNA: TGTGCCAGCAGTTACTCGACAGGGACTGATCAGCCCCAGCATTTT.